The present entry profiles one TCR beta chain with its context. The target antigen is unknown. The method was immunoSEQ multiplex PCR; TCRdb's version includes in-frame clones alone and lacks a portion of them. The data show around 940,000 clones, 76% seen once. Germline values: CDR1 MNHEY, CDR2 SVGAGI. Trimming took 4 bases from V and 2 from J; bases not matched to a gene: 6. CDR3 length: 16 amino acids. These data belong to a study of shared clonotypes between healthy human individuals. General study findings and limits: Clonotype sharing among donors likely depends on sequencing depth. Unshared clonotypes carried lower generation probabilities than those common to all four donors. The study found about 5% of naive CD4 clonotypes shared across a handful of donors. Inspection by rarefaction showed sorted-subset sequencing to be incomplete despite large depth.

The source is a man between 18 and 35 years old in good health. The genes are TRBV6-5 and TRBJ2-5, with 11 bases matching TRBD1. Material: memory CD4+ T cells sorted from blood. Subset reported: CD45RA-negative fraction. The CDR3 nucleotides are TGTGCCAGCAGTTTGGACAGGGGGCGATTTCAAGAGACCCAGTACTTC. Protein: CASSLDRGRFQETQYF.